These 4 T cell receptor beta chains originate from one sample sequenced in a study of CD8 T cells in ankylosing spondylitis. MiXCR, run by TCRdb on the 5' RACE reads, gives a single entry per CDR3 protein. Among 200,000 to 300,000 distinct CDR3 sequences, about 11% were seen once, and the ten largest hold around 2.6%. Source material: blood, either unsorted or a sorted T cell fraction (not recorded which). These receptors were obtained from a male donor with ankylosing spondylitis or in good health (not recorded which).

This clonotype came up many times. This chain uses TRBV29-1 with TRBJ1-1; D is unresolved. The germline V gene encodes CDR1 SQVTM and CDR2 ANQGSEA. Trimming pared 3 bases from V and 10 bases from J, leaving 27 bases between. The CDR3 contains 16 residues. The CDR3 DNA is TGCAGCGTTGAGCCCGCGCGGTACACCGCGACCGGGCCAGCTTTCTTT. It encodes CSVEPARYTATGPAFF.

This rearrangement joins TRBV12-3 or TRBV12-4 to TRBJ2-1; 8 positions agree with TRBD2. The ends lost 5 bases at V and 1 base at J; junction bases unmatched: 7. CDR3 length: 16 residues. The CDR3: CASSQTGGKSYNEQFF. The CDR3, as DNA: TGTGCCAGCAGTCAAACGGGGGGGAAGTCCTACAATGAGCAGTTCTTC.

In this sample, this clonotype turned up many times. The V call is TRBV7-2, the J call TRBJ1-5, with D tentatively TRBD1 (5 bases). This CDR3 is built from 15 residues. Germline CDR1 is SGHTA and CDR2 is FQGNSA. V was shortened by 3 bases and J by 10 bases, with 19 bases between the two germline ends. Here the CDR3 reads CASSLGQGRQNPQHF. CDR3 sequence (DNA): TGTGCCAGCAGCTTGGGGCAGGGCCGGCAGAATCCCCAGCATTTT.

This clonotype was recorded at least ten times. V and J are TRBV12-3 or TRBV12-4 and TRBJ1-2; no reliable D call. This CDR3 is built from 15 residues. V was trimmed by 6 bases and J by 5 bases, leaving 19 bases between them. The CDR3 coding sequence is TGTGCCAGCAGCTCCGGGCCTTTGGGAAGTTATGGCTACACCTTC. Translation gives CASSSGPLGSYGYTF.